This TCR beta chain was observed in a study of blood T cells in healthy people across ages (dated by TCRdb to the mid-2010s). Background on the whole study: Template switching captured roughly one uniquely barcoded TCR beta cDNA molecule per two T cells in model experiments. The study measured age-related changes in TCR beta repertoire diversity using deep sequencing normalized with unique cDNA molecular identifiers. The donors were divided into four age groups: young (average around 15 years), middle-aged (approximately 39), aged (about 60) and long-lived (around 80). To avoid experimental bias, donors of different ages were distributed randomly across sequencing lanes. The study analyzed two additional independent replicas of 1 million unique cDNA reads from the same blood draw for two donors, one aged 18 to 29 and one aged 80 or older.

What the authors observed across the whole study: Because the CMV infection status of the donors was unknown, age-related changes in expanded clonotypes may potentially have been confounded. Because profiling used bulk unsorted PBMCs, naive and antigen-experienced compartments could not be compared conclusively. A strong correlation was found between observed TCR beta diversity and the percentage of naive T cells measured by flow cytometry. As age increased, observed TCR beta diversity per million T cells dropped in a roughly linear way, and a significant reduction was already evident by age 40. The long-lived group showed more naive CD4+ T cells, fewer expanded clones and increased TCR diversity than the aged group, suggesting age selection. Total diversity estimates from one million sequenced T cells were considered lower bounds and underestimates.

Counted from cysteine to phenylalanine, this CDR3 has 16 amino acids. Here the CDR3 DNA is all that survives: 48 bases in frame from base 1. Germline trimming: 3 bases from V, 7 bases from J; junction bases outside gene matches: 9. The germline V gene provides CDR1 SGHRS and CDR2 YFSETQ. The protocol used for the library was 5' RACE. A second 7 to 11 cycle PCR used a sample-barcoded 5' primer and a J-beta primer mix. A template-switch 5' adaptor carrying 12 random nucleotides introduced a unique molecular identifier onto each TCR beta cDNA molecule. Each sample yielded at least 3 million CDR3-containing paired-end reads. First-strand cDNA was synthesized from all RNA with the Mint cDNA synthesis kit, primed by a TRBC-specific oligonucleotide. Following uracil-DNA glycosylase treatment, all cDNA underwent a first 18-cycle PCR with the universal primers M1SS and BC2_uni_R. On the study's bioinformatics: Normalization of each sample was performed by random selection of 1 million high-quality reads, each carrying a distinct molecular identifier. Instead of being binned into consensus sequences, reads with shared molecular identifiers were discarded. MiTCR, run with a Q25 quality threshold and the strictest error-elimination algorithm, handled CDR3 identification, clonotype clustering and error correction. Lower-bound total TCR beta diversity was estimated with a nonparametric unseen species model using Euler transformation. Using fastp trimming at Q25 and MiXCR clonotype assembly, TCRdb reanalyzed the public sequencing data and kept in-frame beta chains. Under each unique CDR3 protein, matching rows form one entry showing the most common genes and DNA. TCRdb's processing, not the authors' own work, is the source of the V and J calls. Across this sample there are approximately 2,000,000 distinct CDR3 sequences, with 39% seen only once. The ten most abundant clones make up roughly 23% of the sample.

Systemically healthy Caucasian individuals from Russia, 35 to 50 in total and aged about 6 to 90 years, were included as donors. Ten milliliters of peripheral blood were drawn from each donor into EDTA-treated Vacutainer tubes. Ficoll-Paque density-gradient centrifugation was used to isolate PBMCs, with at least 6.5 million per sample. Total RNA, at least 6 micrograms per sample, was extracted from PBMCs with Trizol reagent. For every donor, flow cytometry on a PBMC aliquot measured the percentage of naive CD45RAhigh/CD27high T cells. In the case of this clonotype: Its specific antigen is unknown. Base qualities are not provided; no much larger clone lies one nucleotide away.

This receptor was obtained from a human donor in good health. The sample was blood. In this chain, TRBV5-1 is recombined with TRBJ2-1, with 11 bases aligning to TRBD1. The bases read TGCGCCAGCAGCTCAGGACAGGGGGCTCCTAGAAATGAGCAGTTCTTC. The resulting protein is CASSSGQGAPRNEQFF.